A single sample is the source of the 15 T cell receptor beta chains below, sequenced in a study of shared clonotypes between healthy human individuals. Here immunoSEQ multiplex PCR was the method, and the copy in TCRdb shows in-frame clones only, minus some. The sample holds 1.6 million or so clones, around 95% seen once. Sequencing input: naive CD4+ T cells sorted from blood. Specified subset: CD45RA+ positively selected. The receptors originated from a man younger than 45 in good health.

The rearrangement links TRBV2 to TRBJ1-2; 10 bases are a match to TRBD1. V gave up 6 bases and J gave up 6 bases; unmatched junction bases: 10. This CDR3 has 15 amino acids. Germline CDR1 and CDR2: SNHLY and FYNNEI. This CDR3 reads CASRGDRGGSNGYTF. In nucleotides, the CDR3 is TGTGCCAGCAGGGGGGACAGGGGAGGTTCGAATGGCTACACCTTC.

The V and J genes are TRBV29-1 and TRBJ2-5; 7 bases fit TRBD1. Germline V gene data show CDR1 as SQVTM and CDR2 as ANQGSEA. Trimming removed 7 bases from V and 3 bases from J; junction bases left unmatched: 5. This CDR3 has 12 amino acids. Written as DNA, the CDR3 is TGCAGCGCCAGACAGGGAGAAGAGACCCAGTACTTC. Its translation is CSARQGEETQYF.

The chain recombines TRBV6-1 with TRBJ2-1; TRBD1 might be the D (5 bases). V lost 3 bases to trimming and J lost 9 bases, with 24 bases between them. Germline lookup yields CDR1 MNHNS and CDR2 SASEGT. The CDR3 runs to 17 residues. CDR3 residues: CASSDQVPTDPGPEQFF. CDR3 DNA sequence: TGTGCCAGCAGTGACCAAGTTCCGACAGATCCAGGCCCTGAGCAGTTCTTC.

The V and J genes are TRBV18 and TRBJ2-3, with TRBD1 identical over 7 bases. The germline V gene has CDR1 KGHSH and CDR2 LQKENI. V lost 2 bases to trimming and J lost 4 bases; unmatched junction nucleotides: 3. This CDR3 is built from 14 residues. As DNA, the CDR3 is TGTGCCAGCTCACCAGGGACAGTGGCAGATACGCAGTATTTT. This encodes CASSPGTVADTQYF.

This chain joins TRBV10-2 and TRBJ2-7; perhaps TRBD1 as D (6 bases). V gave up 3 bases and J gave up 10 bases, with 16 bases separating them. Germline loops: CDR1 WSHSY, CDR2 SAAADI. The CDR3 is 13 residues long. The CDR3 protein is CASSDKGTSYQYF. CDR3 sequence (DNA): TGCGCCAGCAGTGATAAAGGGACATCGTACCAGTACTTC.

This rearrangement joins TRBV10-3 to TRBJ2-7; D is undetermined. The germline V and J ends were trimmed by 6 bases and 4 bases, with 7 bases remaining between them. The germline V gene encodes CDR1 ENHRY and CDR2 SYGVKD. This CDR3 spans 11 amino acids. The CDR3 nucleotides are TGTGCCATCAGAAACCTATACGAGCAGTACTTC. Its translation is CAIRNLYEQYF.

A single count supports this clone. This sequence joins TRBV30 and TRBJ2-3; a weak D match, TRBD2 (5 bases). The germline CDR1 and CDR2 sequences are GTSNPN and SVGIG (reference sequence). V was clipped by 0 bases and J by 0 bases, with 16 bases between them. The CDR3 sequence is 17 residues long. The CDR3 sequence: CAWSVMGGGYSTDTQYF. CDR3 sequence (DNA): TGTGCCTGGAGTGTGATGGGCGGAGGATATAGCACAGATACGCAGTATTTT.

CDR3 sequence (DNA): TGTGCCAGCATCCCCGGGAGGCAGAACACTGAAGCTTTCTTT. Protein product: CASIPGRQNTEAFF. The chain combines TRBV7-2 with TRBJ1-1; D is uncertain. CDR1 is SGHTA and CDR2 is FQGNSA in the germline V gene. Trimming took off 7 bases at V and 1 base at J, with 13 bases between the two ends. This CDR3 is built from 14 residues. Filled out from reference TRBV7-2 and TRBJ1-1, the complete variable domain reads GAGVSQSPSNKVTEKGKDVELRCDPISGHTALYWYRQSLGQGLEFLIYFQGNSAPDKSGLPSDRFSAERTGGSVSTLTIQRTQQEDSAVYLCASIPGRQNTEAFFGQGTRLTVV.

This chain links TRBV28 with TRBJ2-2; D not certain. CDR3 size: 13 residues. V gave up 7 bases and J gave up 6 bases, with 12 bases separating them. The germline V gene encodes CDR1 MDHEN and CDR2 SYDVKM. The CDR3 DNA reads TGTGCCAGCATTCGTTTTACGGCCGGGGAGCTGTTTTTT. It encodes CASIRFTAGELFF.

The chain joins TRBV7-9 to TRBJ2-3; D is unresolved. The CDR3 loop spans 18 amino acids. Deletions cut 1 base from V and 0 bases from J, with 17 bases between. Germline CDR1 and CDR2: SEHNR and FQNEAQ (reference sequence). The DNA for the CDR3 is TGTGCCAGCAGCTTAGAACCCGGCAGGAGAACTAGCACAGATACGCAGTATTTT. This codes for CASSLEPGRRTSTDTQYF.

The chain links TRBV19 to TRBJ2-7; 14 bases are shared with TRBD2. The CDR3 loop spans 16 amino acids. V gave up 3 bases and J gave up 3 bases; unmatched junction bases: 4. Germline V gene sequence: CDR1 LNHDA, CDR2 SQIVND (reference sequence). The DNA of the CDR3 is TGTGCCAGTAGTATTGGGACTAGCGGGGGCCACTACGAGCAGTACTTC. Protein sequence: CASSIGTSGGHYEQYF.

The gene calls are TRBV7-8 and TRBJ2-1, with 7 bases identical to TRBD1. The CDR3 is made up of 16 amino acids. V gave up 5 bases and J gave up 5 bases; unmatched junction bases: 12. Germline-derived CDR1 and CDR2 are SGHVS and FQNEAQ. Here the CDR3 reads CASSEKQGFLNNEQFF. The CDR3, as DNA: TGTGCCAGCAGCGAAAAACAGGGGTTCCTTAACAATGAGCAGTTCTTC.

The rearrangement uses TRBV28 and TRBJ2-1; 14 nucleotides align to TRBD2. The trim removed 3 bases at V and 10 bases at J, leaving 8 bases unmatched. Germline values: CDR1 MDHEN, CDR2 SYDVKM. This CDR3 comprises 16 residues. For the CDR3, the DNA is TGTGCCAGCAGTTTCCTGACTAGCGGGAGGGCCGACGAGCAGTTCTTC. This encodes CASSFLTSGRADEQFF. Combining the CDR3 with reference TRBV28 and TRBJ2-1 gives the whole variable domain DVKVTQSSRYLVKRTGEKVFLECVQDMDHENMFWYRQDPGLGLRLIYFSYDVKMKEKGDIPEGYSVSREKKERFSLILESASTNQTSMYLCASSFLTSGRADEQFFGPGTRLTVL.

This clone was seen once. The chain combines TRBV28 with TRBJ1-2, with 11 bases aligning to TRBD1. The CDR3 has 15 amino acids. Germline-derived CDR1 and CDR2 are MDHEN and SYDVKM. V lost 5 bases to trimming and J lost 5 bases; unmatched junction nucleotides: 7. CDR3 sequence: CASSPRTGGRYGYTF. CDR3 DNA sequence: TGTGCCAGCAGTCCAAGGACAGGGGGCAGGTATGGCTACACCTTC.

There are a few counts of this clone. V and J are TRBV11-3 and TRBJ2-7, with D possibly TRBD2 on 5 matching bases. V lost 0 bases, J lost 6 bases, and 9 bases lay in between. CDR1 and CDR2 (germline): SGHNT, YENEEA. The CDR3 is 13 amino acids. The CDR3 nucleotides read TGTGCCAGCAGCTTAGATGAACGGGGCGAGCAGTACTTC. This sequence encodes CASSLDERGEQYF.